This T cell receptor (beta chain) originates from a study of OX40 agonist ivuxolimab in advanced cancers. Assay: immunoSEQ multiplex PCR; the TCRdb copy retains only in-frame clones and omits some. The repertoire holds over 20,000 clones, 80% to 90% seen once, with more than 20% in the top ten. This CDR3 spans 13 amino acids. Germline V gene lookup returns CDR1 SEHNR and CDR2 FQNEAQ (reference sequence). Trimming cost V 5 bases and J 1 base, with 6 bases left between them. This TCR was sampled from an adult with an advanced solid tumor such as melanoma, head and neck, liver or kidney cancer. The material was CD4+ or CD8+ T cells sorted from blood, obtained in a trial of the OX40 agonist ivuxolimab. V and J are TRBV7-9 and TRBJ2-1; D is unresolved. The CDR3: CASSPRSYNEQFF. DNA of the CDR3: TGTGCCAGCAGCCCTAGGTCCTACAATGAGCAGTTCTTC.